This TCR beta chain was observed in a study of regulatory and conventional T cells in RAG deficiency (dated by TCRdb to the late 2010s). About the study as a whole: Hypomorphic RAG mutations in combined immunodeficiency or atypical SCID are frequently associated with autoimmunity. To compare the diversity and composition of the repertoires of Treg, conventional CD4+ and CD8+ T cells between RAG-deficient patients and healthy controls, the study applied high-throughput TCR beta sequencing. Overall study results and their limits: Sorted CD25-high CD127-low cells from Omenn syndrome patients may represent peripherally activated cells rather than bona fide Treg cells. Some T-cell subset analyses were not done for some subjects. RAG-deficient patients showed markedly lower Shannon entropy and higher Simpson indices than control T-cell subpopulations. Compared with controls, Omenn syndrome and CID/AS patients had approximately 95-fold fewer unique TCR beta sequences in Treg cells, whereas the reduction in the other subsets was around 9.1-fold. All patient T-cell subsets had shorter CDR3 lengths; Omenn syndrome patients showed >85% Treg-Tconv repertoire overlap at nucleotide and amino acid level.

CDR1 SGHNT and CDR2 YYREEE were looked up in the germline V gene (reference sequence). V is cut back by 4 bases and J by 5 bases, with 4 bases in the junction unmatched. Including cysteine and phenylalanine, the CDR3 has 14 amino acids. Only the CDR3 DNA is retained, 42 bases long and in frame from the first base. In the case of this clone: Its antigen is unknown. Within one base of it there is no much larger clone, and no base qualities were kept.

Conventional CD4+ T cells were purified from blood as CD25-low CD127-high cells before genomic DNA extraction. The study included eight patients with RAG deficiency, of whom one had SCID, two had Omenn syndrome and five had combined immunodeficiency or atypical SCID. The library was obtained by the immunoSEQ multiplex PCR assay. Rearranged TCR beta chain products were amplified from genomic DNA of sorted T-cell subsets and sequenced. Under the source paper's analysis protocol: Repertoire diversity of productive TCR beta rearrangements was quantified using Shannon entropy and Simpson indices. Clonal expansion was assessed using the summed frequency of the 100 most abundant productive TCR beta clonotypes among total reads. The TRB repertoires were evaluated with a self-reactivity index based on amino acid usage at CDR3beta positions 6 and 7. Two-way ANOVA was used for repertoire analyses, while Student t or Mann-Whitney tests were used for flow cytometric analyses. The table comes from immuneACCESS by way of TCRdb, which keeps in-frame sequences with V and J called. Part of the clones is missing from these tables; in studies checked, under half for an unresolved V gene and the rest for unknown reasons. V and J calls plus clone size are reproduced from that table; the DNA served to infer D and trimming. The sample yields roughly 10,000 clones; around 94% were counted once. Under 1.5% of the sample belongs to the ten largest clones.

The sequencing input was CD4+ effector T cells sorted from blood. This clonotype was sampled from a human donor with RAG deficiency presenting as severe combined immunodeficiency. The sequence is built from TRBV5-4 and TRBJ2-5, with TRBD2 matching 11 junction bases. CDR3 sequence: CASSPGLAVETQYF. The sequenced DNA is TGTGCCAGCAGCCCGGGACTAGCGGTGGAGACCCAGTACTTC.